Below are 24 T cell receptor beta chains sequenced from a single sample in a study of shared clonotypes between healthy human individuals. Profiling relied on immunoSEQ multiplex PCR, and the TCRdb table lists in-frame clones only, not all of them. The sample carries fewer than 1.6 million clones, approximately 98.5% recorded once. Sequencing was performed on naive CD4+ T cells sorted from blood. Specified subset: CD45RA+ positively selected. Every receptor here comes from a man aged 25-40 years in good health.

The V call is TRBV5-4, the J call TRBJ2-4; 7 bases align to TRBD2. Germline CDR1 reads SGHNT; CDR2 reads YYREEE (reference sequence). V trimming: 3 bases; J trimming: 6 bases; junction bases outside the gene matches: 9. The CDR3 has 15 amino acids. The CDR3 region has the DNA TGTGCCAGCAGCTATGGACGATGGGAGGGAAACATTCAGTACTTC. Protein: CASSYGRWEGNIQYF.

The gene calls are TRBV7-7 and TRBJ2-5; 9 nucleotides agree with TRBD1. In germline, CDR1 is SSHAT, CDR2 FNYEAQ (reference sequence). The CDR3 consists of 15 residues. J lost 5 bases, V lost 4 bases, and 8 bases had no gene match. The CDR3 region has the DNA TGTGCCAGCAGCTCCACCGGGACAGGGTGGGAGACCCAGTACTTC. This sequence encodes CASSSTGTGWETQYF.

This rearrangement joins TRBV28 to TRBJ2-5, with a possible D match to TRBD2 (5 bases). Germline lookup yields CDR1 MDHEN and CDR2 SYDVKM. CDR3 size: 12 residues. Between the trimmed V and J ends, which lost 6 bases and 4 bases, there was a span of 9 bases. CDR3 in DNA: TGTGCCAGCAGGGAGGCAGCAGAGACCCAGTACTTC. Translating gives CASREAAETQYF.

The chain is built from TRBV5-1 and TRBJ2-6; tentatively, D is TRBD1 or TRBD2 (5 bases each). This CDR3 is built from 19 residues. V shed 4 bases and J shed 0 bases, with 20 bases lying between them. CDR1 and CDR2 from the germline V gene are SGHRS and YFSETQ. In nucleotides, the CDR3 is TGCGCCAGCAGCCGGGGCCGGCAGCCCGCATTCTCTGGGGCCAACGTCCTGACTTTC. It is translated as CASSRGRQPAFSGANVLTF.

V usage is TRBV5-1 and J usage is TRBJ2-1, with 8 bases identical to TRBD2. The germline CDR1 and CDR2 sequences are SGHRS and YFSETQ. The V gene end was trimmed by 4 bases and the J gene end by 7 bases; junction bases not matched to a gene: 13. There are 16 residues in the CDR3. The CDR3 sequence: CASSEWTSSLTNEQFF. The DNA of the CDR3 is TGCGCCAGCAGCGAGTGGACTAGCTCCCTGACGAATGAGCAGTTCTTC.

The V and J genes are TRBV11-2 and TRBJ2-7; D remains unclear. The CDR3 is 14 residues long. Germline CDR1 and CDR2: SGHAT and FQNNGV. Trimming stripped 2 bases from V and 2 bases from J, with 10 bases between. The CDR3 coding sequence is TGTGCCAGCAGCTTAAAACCGTTAACCTACGAGCAGTACTTC. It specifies CASSLKPLTYEQYF.

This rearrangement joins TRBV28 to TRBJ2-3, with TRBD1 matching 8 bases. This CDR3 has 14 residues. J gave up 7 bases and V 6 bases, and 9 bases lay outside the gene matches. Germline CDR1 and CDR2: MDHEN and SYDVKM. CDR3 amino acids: CASRGQGRPYTQYF. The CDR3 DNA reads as TGTGCCAGCAGAGGACAGGGTAGACCCTATACGCAGTATTTT.

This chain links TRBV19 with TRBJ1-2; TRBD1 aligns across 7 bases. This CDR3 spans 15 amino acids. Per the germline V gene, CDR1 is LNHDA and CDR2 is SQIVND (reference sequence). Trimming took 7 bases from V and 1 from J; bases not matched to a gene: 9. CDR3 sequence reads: CASKVQGTGNYGYTF. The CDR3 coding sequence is TGTGCCAGTAAGGTACAGGGGACGGGTAACTATGGCTACACCTTC.

CDR3 sequence (DNA): TGTGCCAGCTCACCACGTCCCAGGGGCTCTGGGGCCAACGTCCTGACTTTC. Translating gives CASSPRPRGSGANVLTF. The chain joins TRBV18 to TRBJ2-6; D is possibly TRBD1 (6 bases). Germline values: CDR1 KGHSH, CDR2 LQKENI. V was trimmed by 1 base and J by 0 bases, leaving 10 bases between them. The CDR3 has 17 residues. The full variable domain, completed using reference TRBV18 and TRBJ2-6, is NAGVMQNPRHLVRRRGQEARLRCSPMKGHSHVYWYRQLPEEGLKFMVYLQKENIIDESGMPKERFSAEFPKEGPSILRIQQVVRGDSAAYFCASSPRPRGSGANVLTFGAGSRLTVL.

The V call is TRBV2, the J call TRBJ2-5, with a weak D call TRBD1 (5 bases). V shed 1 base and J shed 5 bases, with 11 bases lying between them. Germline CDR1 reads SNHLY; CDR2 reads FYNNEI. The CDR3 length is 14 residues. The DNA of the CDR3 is TGTGCCAGCAGTGAAGAGGGGATCGGGGAGACCCAGTACTTC. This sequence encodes CASSEEGIGETQYF.

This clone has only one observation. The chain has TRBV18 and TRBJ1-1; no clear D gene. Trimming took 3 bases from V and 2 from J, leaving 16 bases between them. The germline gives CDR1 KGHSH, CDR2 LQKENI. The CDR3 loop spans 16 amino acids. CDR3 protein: CASSPREVSGNTEAFF. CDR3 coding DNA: TGTGCCAGCTCACCCCGGGAGGTGAGCGGAAACACTGAAGCTTTCTTT. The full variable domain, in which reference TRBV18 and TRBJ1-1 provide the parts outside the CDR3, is NAGVMQNPRHLVRRRGQEARLRCSPMKGHSHVYWYRQLPEEGLKFMVYLQKENIIDESGMPKERFSAEFPKEGPSILRIQQVVRGDSAAYFCASSPREVSGNTEAFFGQGTRLTVV.

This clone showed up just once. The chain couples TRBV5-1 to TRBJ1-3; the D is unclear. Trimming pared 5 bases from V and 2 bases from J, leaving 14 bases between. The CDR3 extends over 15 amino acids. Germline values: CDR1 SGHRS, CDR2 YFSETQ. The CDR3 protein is CASSYGSPTGNTIYF. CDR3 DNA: TGCGCCAGCAGTTACGGCTCACCAACTGGAAACACCATATATTTT.

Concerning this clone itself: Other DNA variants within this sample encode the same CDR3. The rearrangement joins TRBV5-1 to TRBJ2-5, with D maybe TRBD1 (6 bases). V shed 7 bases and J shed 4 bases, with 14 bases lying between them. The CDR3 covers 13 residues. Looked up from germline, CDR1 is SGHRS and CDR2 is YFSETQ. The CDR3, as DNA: TGCGCCAGCTCTGGGCAGGGGTCAGAGACCCAGTACTTC. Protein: CASSGQGSETQYF. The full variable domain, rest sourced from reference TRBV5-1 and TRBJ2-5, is KAGVTQTPRYLIKTRGQQVTLSCSPISGHRSVSWYQQTPGQGLQFLFEYFSETQRNKGNFPGRFSGRQFSNSRSEMNVSTLELGDSALYLCASSGQGSETQYFGPGTRLLVL.

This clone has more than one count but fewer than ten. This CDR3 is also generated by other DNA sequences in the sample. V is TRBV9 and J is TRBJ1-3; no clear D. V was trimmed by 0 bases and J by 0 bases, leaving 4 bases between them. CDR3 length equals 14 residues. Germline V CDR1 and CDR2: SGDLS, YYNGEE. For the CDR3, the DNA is TGTGCCAGCAGCGTAGGGAGCTCTGGAAACACCATATATTTT. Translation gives CASSVGSSGNTIYF.

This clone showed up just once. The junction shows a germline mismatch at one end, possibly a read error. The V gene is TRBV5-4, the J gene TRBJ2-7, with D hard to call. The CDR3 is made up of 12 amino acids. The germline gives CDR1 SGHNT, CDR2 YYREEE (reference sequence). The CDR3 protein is CASSLANGDFIF. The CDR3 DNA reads TGTGCCAGCAGCTTGGCCAACGGAGACTTCATTTTC.

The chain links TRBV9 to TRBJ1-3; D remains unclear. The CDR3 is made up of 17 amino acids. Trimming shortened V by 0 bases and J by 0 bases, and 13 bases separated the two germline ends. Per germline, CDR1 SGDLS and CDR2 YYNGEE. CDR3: CASSVGPDSASGNTIYF. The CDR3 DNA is TGTGCCAGCAGCGTAGGCCCGGATTCTGCCTCTGGAAACACCATATATTTT.

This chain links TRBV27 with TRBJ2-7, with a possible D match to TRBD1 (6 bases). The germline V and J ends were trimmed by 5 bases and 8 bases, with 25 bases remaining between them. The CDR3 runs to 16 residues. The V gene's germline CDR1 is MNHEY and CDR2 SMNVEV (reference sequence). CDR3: CASSITLPTGTYKQYF. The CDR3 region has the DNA TGTGCCAGCAGTATTACTCTCCCCACCGGGACATACAAGCAGTACTTC.

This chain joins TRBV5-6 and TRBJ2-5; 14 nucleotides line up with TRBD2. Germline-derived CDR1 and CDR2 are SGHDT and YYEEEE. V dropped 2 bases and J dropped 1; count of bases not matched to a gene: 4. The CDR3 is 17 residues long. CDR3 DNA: TGTGCCAGCAGCTTACGGACTAGCGGGAGGACCCAAGAGACCCAGTACTTC. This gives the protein CASSLRTSGRTQETQYF.

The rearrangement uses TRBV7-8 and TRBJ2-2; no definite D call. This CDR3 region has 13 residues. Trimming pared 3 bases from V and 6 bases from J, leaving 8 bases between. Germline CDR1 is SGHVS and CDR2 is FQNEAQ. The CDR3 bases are TGTGCCAGCAGCTTTTTAGGCTCCGGGGAGCTGTTTTTT. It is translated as CASSFLGSGELFF.

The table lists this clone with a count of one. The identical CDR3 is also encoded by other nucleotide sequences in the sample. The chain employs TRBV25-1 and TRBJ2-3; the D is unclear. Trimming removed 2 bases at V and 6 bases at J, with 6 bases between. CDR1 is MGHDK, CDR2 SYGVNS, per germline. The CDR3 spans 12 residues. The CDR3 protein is CASSEGPDTQYF. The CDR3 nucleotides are TGTGCCAGCAGTGAAGGTCCTGATACGCAGTATTTT.

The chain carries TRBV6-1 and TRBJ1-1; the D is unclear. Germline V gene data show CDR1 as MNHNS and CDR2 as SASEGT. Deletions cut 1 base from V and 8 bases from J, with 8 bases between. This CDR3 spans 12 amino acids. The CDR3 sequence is CASSEVGLEAFF. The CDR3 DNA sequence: TGTGCCAGCAGTGAAGTCGGGCTAGAAGCTTTCTTT.

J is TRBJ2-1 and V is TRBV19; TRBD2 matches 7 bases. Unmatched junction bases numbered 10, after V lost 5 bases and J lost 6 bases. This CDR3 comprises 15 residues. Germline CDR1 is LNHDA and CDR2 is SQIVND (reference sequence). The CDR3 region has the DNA TGTGCCAGTAGTGCTTTGAGCGGGATATTCAATGAGCAGTTCTTC. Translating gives CASSALSGIFNEQFF.

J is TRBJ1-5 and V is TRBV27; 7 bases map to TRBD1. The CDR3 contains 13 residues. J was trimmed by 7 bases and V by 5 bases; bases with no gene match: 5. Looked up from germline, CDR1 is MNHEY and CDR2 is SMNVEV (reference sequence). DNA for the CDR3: TGTGCCAGCAGTAGGGGGCCCTACCAGCCCCAGCATTTT. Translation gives CASSRGPYQPQHF.

CDR3 protein: CASSSRDNVQHF. The DNA of the CDR3 is TGTGCCAGCAGTTCCCGGGACAACGTTCAGCATTTT. The V gene is TRBV6-5, the J gene TRBJ1-5, with TRBD1 as a possible D gene (6 bases). The CDR3 length is 12 residues. CDR1 and CDR2 from the germline V gene are MNHEY and SVGAGI. The V and J ends lost 4 bases and 13 bases respectively, with 14 bases between them.